A single sample is the source of the 21 T cell receptor beta chains below, sequenced in a study of PD-1 blockade in classical Hodgkin lymphoma. Autologous stem cell transplantation was followed by relapse in every patient, and brentuximab vedotin exposure varied. The repertoire was sequenced with immunoSEQ multiplex PCR; TCRdb's copy has only in-frame clones and lacks some. The sample includes about 41,000 clones, roughly 70% of them seen just once. The sequenced sample was peripheral blood mononuclear cells (PBMCs), obtained at baseline. Receptors originate from a human donor with classical Hodgkin lymphoma.

The chain links TRBV6-4 to TRBJ2-2, with TRBD2 as a possible D gene (7 bases). The CDR3 covers 14 residues. Trimming stripped 4 bases from V and 4 bases from J, with 10 bases between. Per germline, CDR1 MRHNA and CDR2 SNTAGT. CDR3 sequence reads: CASSAAGATGELFF. The CDR3 DNA reads as TGTGCCAGCAGTGCTGCGGGGGCCACCGGGGAGCTGTTTTTT.

The chain combines TRBV7-9 with TRBJ2-3; the D gene is possibly TRBD2 (5 bases). The length of the CDR3 is 16 residues. Germline CDR1 SEHNR, CDR2 FQNEAQ (reference sequence). V was cut by 1 base and J by 6 bases, with 17 bases left in between. The CDR3 loop is CASSLGRVIIEDTQYF. CDR3 nucleotide sequence: TGTGCCAGCAGCTTAGGGCGGGTCATTATTGAGGATACGCAGTATTTT.

V is TRBV5-1 and J is TRBJ2-3; 14 bases are a match to TRBD2. This CDR3 is 17 amino acids long. The V gene end was trimmed by 3 bases and the J gene end by 4 bases; junction bases not matched to a gene: 7. Germline-derived CDR1 and CDR2 are SGHRS and YFSETQ. CDR3 sequence: CASSSRLAGGGPDTQYF. In DNA form, the CDR3 reads TGCGCCAGCAGCTCCCGACTAGCGGGAGGGGGGCCAGATACGCAGTATTTT.

The CDR3 DNA reads as TGTGCCTGGTCTTCGCTTAATGAAAAACTGTTTTTT. It translates to CAWSSLNEKLFF. The chain links TRBV30 to TRBJ1-4; D remains unclear. Germline CDR1 GTSNPN, CDR2 SVGIG (reference sequence). V lost 5 bases and J lost 4, with 8 bases in between. The CDR3 consists of 12 residues.

The genes are TRBV29-1 and TRBJ2-3; TRBD1 is a possible D gene (6 bases). CDR3 length equals 13 residues. The germline CDR1 and CDR2 sequences are SQVTM and ANQGSEA. The V end lost 7 bases, the J end lost 3 bases, and 14 bases lay between the germline ends. CDR3 sequence (DNA): TGCAGCGGACAGGTCCGGGCGACAGATACGCAGTATTTT. It codes for CSGQVRATDTQYF.

This clone occurred a few times. The chain joins TRBV18 to TRBJ2-7; TRBD2 agrees at 7 bases. V was pared by 6 bases and J by 3 bases, with 5 bases of the junction left unmatched. The CDR3 spans 13 residues. Germline V gene data show CDR1 as KGHSH and CDR2 as LQKENI. The CDR3 DNA reads as TGTGCCAGCTCCGTTCGCGGGAGCTACGAGCAGTACTTC. Translating gives CASSVRGSYEQYF.

CDR3 sequence reads: CASTTGQYGYTF. CDR3 bases: TGTGCCAGCACCACGGGACAGTATGGCTACACCTTC. The chain uses TRBV28 and TRBJ1-2; TRBD1 agrees at 7 bases. The CDR3 totals 12 residues. Per germline, CDR1 MDHEN and CDR2 SYDVKM. V lost 7 bases to trimming and J lost 5 bases; unmatched junction nucleotides: 4.

The chain uses TRBV19 and TRBJ1-2; no firm D call. The V end lost 6 bases, the J end lost 7 bases, and 21 bases lay between the germline ends. The CDR3 spans 15 residues. Germline loops: CDR1 LNHDA, CDR2 SQIVND (reference sequence). CDR3: CASSPVGGPMGGYTF. In nucleotides, the CDR3 is TGTGCCAGTAGCCCCGTTGGAGGGCCCATGGGTGGCTACACCTTC.

The chain is built from TRBV27 and TRBJ1-1; TRBD1 is a possible D gene (6 bases). CDR1 and CDR2 from the germline V gene are MNHEY and SMNVEV (reference sequence). V was trimmed by 2 bases and J by 5 bases, leaving 18 bases between them. The CDR3 extends over 16 amino acids. The CDR3 sequence: CASSLTAGGGRTEAFF. The CDR3 nucleotides are TGTGCCAGCAGTTTAACCGCGGGAGGGGGGAGGACTGAAGCTTTCTTT.

Concerning this clone: Other nucleotide sequences from this sample produce the same CDR3. The chain joins TRBV19 to TRBJ2-7, with a possible D match to TRBD1 (5 bases). The CDR3 is made up of 13 amino acids. Trimming pared 3 bases from V and 2 bases from J, leaving 8 bases between. Germline CDR1 and CDR2: LNHDA and SQIVND (reference sequence). DNA for the CDR3: TGTGCCAGTAGTATTTCCAGGGCCTACGAGCAGTACTTC. Protein: CASSISRAYEQYF. The full variable domain, rest sourced from reference TRBV19 and TRBJ2-7, is DGGITQSPKYLFRKEGQNVTLSCEQNLNHDAMYWYRQDPGQGLRLIYYSQIVNDFQKGDIAEGYSVSREKKESFPLTVTSAQKNPTAFYLCASSISRAYEQYFGPGTRLTVT.

The chain joins TRBV18 to TRBJ2-5; D is ambiguous. The DNA end lines up better with TRBJ2-7; the J call may be wrong. CDR1 and CDR2 (germline): KGHSH, LQKENI. The CDR3 is 11 amino acids. The DNA of the CDR3 is TGTGCCAGCTCACCCGGCTACGAGCAGTACTTC. Its protein product is CASSPGYEQYF.

V and J are TRBV2 and TRBJ2-7; 11 bases are shared with TRBD1. This CDR3 region has 14 residues. Germline V gene data show CDR1 as SNHLY and CDR2 as FYNNEI. V dropped 6 bases and J dropped 7; count of bases not matched to a gene: 8. The CDR3 nucleotides are TGTGCCAGCAGGGGTGGACAGGGGGCACTAGAGCAGTACTTC. It encodes CASRGGQGALEQYF.

V is TRBV5-1 and J is TRBJ2-7; D gene ambiguous. This CDR3 contains 14 residues. Germline V gene lookup returns CDR1 SGHRS and CDR2 YFSETQ. V gave up 0 bases and J gave up 2 bases, with 9 bases separating them. The CDR3 sequence: CASSLAASTYEQYF. The CDR3 DNA sequence: TGCGCCAGCAGCTTGGCAGCCAGTACCTACGAGCAGTACTTC.

The V and J genes are TRBV12-5 and TRBJ2-1, with D uncertain. V was pared by 2 bases and J by 9 bases, with 14 bases between. The CDR3 has 14 residues. Germline V gives CDR1 LGHNT, CDR2 FRNRAP. CDR3: CASGLKTGWSEQFF. In DNA, the CDR3 is TGTGCTAGTGGTTTGAAGACCGGGTGGAGTGAGCAGTTCTTC. The entire variable domain, with the rest obtained from reference TRBV12-5 and TRBJ2-1, is as follows: DARVTQTPRHKVTEMGQEVTMRCQPILGHNTVFWYRQTMMQGLELLAYFRNRAPLDDSGMPKDRFSAEMPDATLATLKIQPSEPRDSAVYFCASGLKTGWSEQFFGPGTRLTVL.

The V gene is TRBV27, the J gene TRBJ2-2; D is undetermined. The CDR3 contains 14 residues. Germline V gives CDR1 MNHEY, CDR2 SMNVEV (reference sequence). With 6 bases removed from V and 0 bases from J, the gap between germline ends came to 8 bases. The CDR3, as DNA: TGTGCCAGCAGATTTGGTACGAACACCGGGGAGCTGTTTTTT. The encoded protein is CASRFGTNTGELFF.

The rearrangement joins TRBV29-1 to TRBJ1-1, with a possible D match to TRBD1 (5 bases). CDR1 and CDR2 from the germline V gene are SQVTM and ANQGSEA. V lost 8 bases, J lost 4 bases, and 17 bases lay in between. This CDR3 is 13 amino acids long. For the CDR3, the DNA is TGCAGCTGGGGCGGGGGACGGGGCACTGAAGCTTTCTTT. Its translation: CSWGGGRGTEAFF.

The chain uses TRBV5-1 and TRBJ1-2; D is unclear. This CDR3 is 12 amino acids long. V shed 0 bases and J shed 9 bases, with 9 bases lying between them. Germline V gives CDR1 SGHRS, CDR2 YFSETQ. The CDR3 DNA follows: TGCGCCAGCAGCTTGGAACGGGCGAGCTACACCTTC. As protein: CASSLERASYTF.

J is TRBJ2-3 and V is TRBV28, with D unclear. The CDR3 is 15 residues long. Trimming removed 7 bases at V and 2 bases at J, with 16 bases between. The V gene's germline CDR1 is MDHEN and CDR2 SYDVKM. CDR3 nucleotides: TGTGCCAGCACCCCCAGATTACCGTTCACAGATACGCAGTATTTT. This sequence encodes CASTPRLPFTDTQYF.

The V call is TRBV7-3, the J call TRBJ2-3; D uncertain. Germline assignment: CDR1 SGHTA and CDR2 FQGTGA. The CDR3 sequence is 13 residues long. V dropped 1 base and J dropped 6 bases, with 8 bases sitting between them. CDR3 amino acids: CASSLRPTDTQYF. Here the CDR3 DNA reads TGTGCCAGCAGCTTAAGACCCACTGATACGCAGTATTTT. Full variable domain (remainder filled in from reference TRBV7-3 and TRBJ2-3): GAGVSQTPSNKVTEKGKYVELRCDPISGHTALYWYRQSLGQGPEFLIYFQGTGAADDSGLPNDRFFAVRPEGSVSTLKIQRTERGDSAVYLCASSLRPTDTQYFGPGTRLTVL.

The J gene is TRBJ2-3, the V gene TRBV14; TRBD2 aligns across 7 bases. This CDR3 is 16 amino acids long. The germline CDR1 and CDR2 sequences are SGHDN and FVKESK. J gave up 4 bases and V 1 base, and 8 bases lay outside the gene matches. The CDR3 nucleotides are TGTGCCAGCAGCCAAGTCGCCGGGAGCGGGGCAGATACGCAGTATTTT. It translates to CASSQVAGSGADTQYF.

V and J are TRBV18 and TRBJ2-7; 11 positions match TRBD1. Germline V gene data show CDR1 as KGHSH and CDR2 as LQKENI. This CDR3 is built from 15 residues. J was trimmed by 2 bases and V by 2 bases; bases with no gene match: 2. The CDR3 bases are TGTGCCAGCTCACCAGGGACAGGGGGTGCCTACGAGCAGTACTTC. Its translation is CASSPGTGGAYEQYF.